This is a list of T cell receptor beta chains from one sample in a study of T cell repertoires in cytomegalovirus infection. No antigen is known for these receptors. One entry per CDR3 protein, called by TCRdb with MiXCR from the reads. The profile shows about 180,000 distinct CDR3 sequences, roughly 22% of them singletons. Source: CD8+ T cells from cultured PBMCs, taken from culture after CMV antigen stimulation. The source of these receptors is a human donor in good health (CMV status not recorded). Some clones in this sample may be carry-over from other donors' samples. Both conserved end residues are part of each CDR3. Fields, in order: V gene, CDR3 protein.

TRBV20-1 | CSARTGMNTEAFF
TRBV7-2 | CASSAGTGENYGYTF
TRBV7-2 | CASQGGSSQPQHF
TRBV28 | CASSFPQGYEAFF
TRBV14 | CASSQDPGGAYGYTF
TRBV6-2/TRBV6-3 | CASSYPPRGTAEAFF
TRBV7-2 | CASSLGMLEQFF
TRBV6-2/TRBV6-3 | CASIKTGSSYEQYF
TRBV7-6 | CASSSSGTGYYEQYF
TRBV7-2 | CASSLPPGGSYEQYF
TRBV5-6 | CASSYRQGTWEQYF
TRBV11-2 | CASTIGQFGYTF
TRBV5-4 | CASSLEAGIIRNTIYF
TRBV19 | CASRGGGELFF
TRBV12-5 | CASGPMGEASPKKSSYEQYF
TRBV12-5 | CASGLPAPGGYIPEAFF
TRBV6-5 | CASSYSSSGAHGELFF
TRBV7-3 | CASSPGQATNEKLFF
TRBV27 | CASSFVDRGKYGYTF
TRBV10-3 | CAISEGVVPDTQYF
TRBV9 | CASSGRSEEAFF
TRBV6-2/TRBV6-3 | CASSYIANEQFF
TRBV7-2 | CASSLDRATLNSPLHF
TRBV20-1 | CSARDHRGSNTEAFF
TRBV7-2 | CASSLVGPRRSGWEQYF
TRBV20-1 | CSARDRRGGDHYEQYF
TRBV12-3/TRBV12-4 | CASSFEGGQQPQHF
TRBV25-1 | CASSASMGERGYTF
TRBV25-1 | CASSEESGNEQFF
TRBV27 | CASSLSYTNQPQHF
TRBV7-9 | CASSLAGLAGEAYNEQFF
TRBV7-3 | CASSPRDSSYNEQFF
TRBV7-2 | CASRDGTEETQYF
TRBV7-9 | CASSSGNRVLHF
TRBV7-9 | CASSLSSGGTNEQFF
TRBV2 | CAIVPAPTDTQYF
TRBV7-9 | CASSSGTTGELFF
TRBV7-2 | CASSGTENTEAFF
TRBV7-8 | CASSRGTASSREPQHF
TRBV20-1 | CSARRRGQMNTEAFF
TRBV12-3/TRBV12-4 | CASSWEGPSTGELFF
TRBV7-9 | CASSSTDRPYEQYF